The 10 T cell receptor beta chains below were found in one sample sequenced in a study of regulatory T cells in long-lasting Graves disease. Sequencing libraries for TCR beta were prepared with iRepertoire HTBI primers and Arm-PCR of CDR3 regions. TCRdb ran MiXCR on the multiplex PCR reads and lists one entry per CDR3 protein. This table has around 450,000 distinct CDR3 sequences, about 16% appearing once. The sample's time point: newly diagnosed GD, antithyroid drugs for less than 3 months. The TCR library was prepared using RNA isolated from PBMCs. The data were also submitted as part of a second study, on T cells in Graves' hyperthyroidism and ophthalmopathy.

The sample here was peripheral blood mononuclear cells (PBMCs), taken at new diagnosis, from a patient treated with antithyroid drugs. These receptor sequences come from a man aged 35 to 55 with Graves disease.

With regard to this clonotype: This may stem from a read error, because a much larger clone lies one nucleotide away. This chain joins TRBV5-1 and TRBJ2-7; D gene unclear. CDR3 length: 13 residues. Per germline, CDR1 SGHRS and CDR2 YFSETQ. The DNA of the CDR3 is TGCGCCAGCAGGGATGGTACTACCTACGAGCAGCACTTC. It yields the protein CASRDGTTYEQHF.

This clonotype was picked up many times. The chain carries TRBV5-1 and TRBJ1-2; D is ambiguous. Germline CDR1 SGHRS, CDR2 YFSETQ. Trimming removed 4 bases at V and 4 bases at J, with 14 bases between. The CDR3 spans 14 residues. CDR3 DNA: TGCGCCAGCAGCACGGACGCGCGGAGCTATGGCTACACCTTC. It yields the protein CASSTDARSYGYTF. Using reference TRBV5-1 and TRBJ1-2 for the parts outside the CDR3, the full variable domain is KAGVTQTPRYLIKTRGQQVTLSCSPISGHRSVSWYQQTPGQGLQFLFEYFSETQRNKGNFPGRFSGRQFSNSRSEMNVSTLELGDSALYLCASSTDARSYGYTFGSGTRLTVV.

This clonotype was observed at least ten times. The genes are TRBV15 and TRBJ2-1; TRBD1 might be the D (6 bases). V gave up 7 bases and J gave up 1 base, with 17 bases separating them. Germline V gene lookup returns CDR1 LNHNV and CDR2 YYDKDF (reference sequence). The CDR3 is made up of 16 amino acids. DNA of the CDR3: TGTGCCACCACCAGTGGGGGCCAGGGATCCTACAATGAGCAGTTCTTC. This gives the protein CATTSGGQGSYNEQFF.

On this clonotype: A much larger clone is a single base away; this may be a read error. This chain's CDR3 is CASSQGGLAGFEQFF. CDR3 nucleotide sequence: TGTGCCAGCAGCCAGGGGGGACTAGCGGGATTCGAGCAGTTCTTC. The rearrangement uses TRBV3-1 and TRBJ2-1; 13 positions match TRBD2. CDR1 is LGHDT, CDR2 YNNKEL, per germline (reference sequence). The CDR3 has 15 amino acids. V lost 3 bases and J lost 10; bases outside the gene matches: 6.

The chain uses TRBV12-3 or TRBV12-4 and TRBJ2-2, with a possible D match to TRBD2 (5 bases). This CDR3 contains 13 residues. V was shortened by 6 bases and J by 4 bases, with 9 bases between the two germline ends. CDR3 residues: CASSLDFTGELFF. The CDR3 nucleotides read TGTGCCAGCAGCTTGGACTTCACCGGGGAGCTGTTTTTT.

This clonotype has only a few counts. The chain joins TRBV20-1 to TRBJ2-1; TRBD2 matches at 7 bases. CDR1 is DFQATT and CDR2 is SNEGSKA in the germline V gene (reference sequence). J gave up 0 bases and V 0 bases, and 5 bases lay outside the gene matches. The CDR3 totals 16 residues. CDR3 sequence: CSARDLSGNSYNEQFF. The CDR3 nucleotides read TGCAGTGCTAGAGATTTAAGCGGGAACTCCTACAATGAGCAGTTCTTC.

Many counts were recorded for this clonotype. The CDR3 DNA follows: TGTGCCATCAGCACCGGACAGGGGGTCTACGAGCAGTACTTC. Encoded protein: CAISTGQGVYEQYF. V usage is TRBV10-3 and J usage is TRBJ2-7; 10 bases align to TRBD1. The CDR3 is 14 amino acids. V was clipped by 6 bases and J by 3 bases; unmatched bases: 5. Per the germline V gene, CDR1 is ENHRY and CDR2 is SYGVKD.

This rearrangement joins TRBV6-9 to TRBJ1-4; tentatively, D is TRBD1 (6 bases). The CDR3 extends over 15 amino acids. Trimming removed 4 bases at V and 6 bases at J, with 15 bases between. Germline values: CDR1 MNHGY, CDR2 SVAAGI. Here the CDR3 DNA reads TGTGCCAGCAGTTTCTTGGGGGGGCGGGATGAAAAACTGTTTTTT. It is translated as CASSFLGGRDEKLFF.

This chain links TRBV6-1 with TRBJ2-5; D call uncertain. The CDR3 runs 13 residues. Trimming took off 4 bases at V and 2 bases at J, with 8 bases between the two ends. CDR1 and CDR2 from the germline V gene are MNHNS and SASEGT. The CDR3 DNA follows: TGTGCCAGCAGTGGGACGTTTCAAGAGACCCAGTACTTC. It encodes CASSGTFQETQYF.

Note on this clonotype: Without the conserved terminal phenylalanine or tryptophan, this CDR3 likely stems from a read error. This chain uses TRBV3-1 with TRBJ2-7; D uncertain. The germline V gene has CDR1 LGHDT and CDR2 YNNKEL (reference sequence). CDR3 size: 12 residues. V shed 8 bases and J shed 2 bases, with 10 bases lying between them. The CDR3: CASGPAPYEQYL. In nucleotides, the CDR3 is TGTGCCAGCGGCCCCGCCCCCTACGAGCAGTACCTC.